This TCR beta chain was recovered during a study of blood T cell repertoires in COVID-19. Study as a whole: The United States, Italy and Spain provided the acute and convalescent COVID-19 samples. Sample material is recorded as cDNA or gDNA derived from T cells, B-cell-depleted T cells, or PBMCs.

The CDR3 runs to 14 residues. V was cut by 3 bases and J by 6 bases, with 12 bases left in between. Germline V lookup: CDR1 DFQATT, CDR2 SNEGSKA (reference sequence). How the authors handled the data: Amplification of reference gene primers was used by the study to estimate nucleated cell counts. TCRdb's table, derived via immunoSEQ multiplex PCR, lists solely in-frame clones and lacks some. V and J calls plus clone size are reproduced from that table; the DNA served to infer D and trimming. The sample lists about 50,000 clones; roughly 88% were seen once. The chain uses TRBV20-1 and TRBJ1-6; a possible D gene is TRBD1 (5 bases). The origin of this receptor is a woman aged 60-70 years with acute or convalescent COVID-19. The sample consisted of peripheral blood. The DNA for the CDR3 is TGCAGTGCTAGTCTAGGGGCTAGTAATTCACCCCTCCACTTT. This gives the protein CSASLGASNSPLHF.